What follows are 5 T cell receptor beta chains derived from one specimen sequenced in a study of identical twins listed by TCRdb under 2016. Library preparation used 5' RACE. The sample was run on an Illumina HiSeq 2000. TCRdb reprocessed the public reads (quality trimming at Q25 with fastp, clone calling with MiXCR) and kept in-frame beta chains. Merged by CDR3 protein, the rows form single entries marked with the most common genes and DNA. This sample gives 750,000 to 950,000 distinct CDR3 sequences in total; about 12% of them show up just once. Around 1.6% of the sample is in the top ten clones. Another study also made use of these data, one on yellow fever vaccine responses in identical twins.

The source material was PBMCs. The receptors here all came from a woman aged 18-30 years in good health.

There are a few counts of this clonotype. The chain combines TRBV29-1 with TRBJ2-1, with 9 bases that match TRBD2. The germline V gene encodes CDR1 SQVTM and CDR2 ANQGSEA. The CDR3 extends over 14 amino acids. The V segment lost 4 bases and the J segment 9 bases; nucleotides outside the gene matches: 10. This CDR3 reads CSVGSGSRNGEQFF. In DNA form, the CDR3 reads TGCAGCGTTGGTAGCGGGAGTAGGAATGGTGAGCAGTTCTTC.

The table lists this clonotype with a few counts. The V call is TRBV5-6, the J call TRBJ2-3; D perhaps matches TRBD2 (7 bases). The ends were cut back, 4 bases at V and 1 base at J, with 16 bases in the middle. The length of the CDR3 is 16 residues. From germline, CDR1 is SGHDT and CDR2 YYEEEE. This chain's CDR3 is CASSPGGGSGTDTQYF. CDR3 sequence (DNA): TGTGCCAGCAGCCCGGGGGGCGGGAGCGGCACAGATACGCAGTATTTT.

This clonotype turned up a few times. Here the CDR3 DNA reads TGTGCTAGTAGGCTGCCCGGGGCCGTACTCACAGATACGCAGTATTTT. Its protein is CASRLPGAVLTDTQYF. This sequence joins TRBV12-5 and TRBJ2-3; perhaps D is TRBD1 or TRBD2 (5 bases each). V lost 8 bases to trimming and J lost 2 bases, with 20 bases between them. This CDR3 has 16 amino acids. The V gene's germline CDR1 is LGHNT and CDR2 FRNRAP.

This clonotype was seen at least ten times. The chain links TRBV5-1 to TRBJ2-2; D is unresolved. This CDR3 is 14 amino acids long. Deletions cut 4 bases from V and 0 bases from J, with 7 bases between. Germline V gives CDR1 SGHRS, CDR2 YFSETQ. The CDR3 protein is CASSAGSNTGELFF. The CDR3 bases are TGCGCCAGCAGCGCAGGTTCGAACACCGGGGAGCTGTTTTTT.

This clonotype was counted at least ten times. The chain joins TRBV28 to TRBJ2-5; 7 bases fit TRBD1. Unmatched junction bases numbered 7, after V lost 6 bases and J lost 0 bases. Germline CDR1 MDHEN, CDR2 SYDVKM. The CDR3 totals 15 residues. The CDR3 coding sequence is TGTGCCAGCAGCCAGGACAGGAGTTACCAAGAGACCCAGTACTTC. This codes for CASSQDRSYQETQYF.